Shown below are 4 T cell receptor beta chains from a single sample sequenced in a study of chemoradiotherapy in HPV16-positive cancers. Repertoires were generated with immunoSEQ multiplex PCR, while TCRdb's copy carries only in-frame clones and drops some. The sample consists of 2,500 to 3,500 clones, 92% of them appearing once. The sample consisted of tumor tissue, taken from a patient who underwent chemoradiotherapy. The receptors stem from a human donor with HPV-associated anogenital cancer.

The chain joins TRBV6-5 to TRBJ1-3, with D uncertain. Trimming took 4 bases from V and 4 from J, leaving 11 bases between them. Looked up from germline, CDR1 is MNHEY and CDR2 is SVGAGI. This CDR3 is built from 14 residues. DNA for the CDR3: TGTGCCAGCAGTTTCAATTCTCTGGGAAACACCATATATTTT. This encodes CASSFNSLGNTIYF.

The gene calls are TRBV7-8 and TRBJ1-2; tentatively, D is TRBD1 (5 bases). The CDR3 loop spans 14 amino acids. V lost 5 bases and J 10 bases, leaving 20 bases between the germline ends. CDR1 is SGHVS and CDR2 is FQNEAQ in the germline V gene. CDR3 DNA sequence: TGTGCCAGCAGCGATGGGAGGGGCGCGGGAGCCTACACCTTC. This gives the protein CASSDGRGAGAYTF.

The chain links TRBV6-5 to TRBJ2-5, with D tentatively TRBD2 (7 bases). Germline CDR1 is MNHEY and CDR2 is SVGAGI. The CDR3 covers 16 residues. The V end lost 2 bases, the J end lost 5 bases, and 18 bases lay between the germline ends. In DNA, the CDR3 is TGTGCCAGCAGTTACCCGCGGGGCGAGGGGGGGGAGACCCAGTACTTC. It specifies CASSYPRGEGGETQYF.

The J gene is TRBJ1-6, the V gene TRBV9; D ambiguous. Germline CDR1 reads SGDLS; CDR2 reads YYNGEE. Deletions cut 2 bases from V and 10 bases from J, with 13 bases between. The CDR3 contains 14 residues. CDR3 coding DNA: TGTGCCAGCAGCGTCGCAGTTACCCAATCACCCCTCCACTTT. Its protein is CASSVAVTQSPLHF. The variable domain in full, completed from reference TRBV9 and TRBJ1-6, reads DSGVTQTPKHLITATGQRVTLRCSPRSGDLSVYWYQQSLDQGLQFLIQYYNGEERAKGNILERFSAQQFPDLHSELNLSSLELGDSALYFCASSVAVTQSPLHFGNGTRLTVT.